Below, 32 T cell receptor beta chains from the same sample are listed, as sequenced in a study of long-term antiretroviral therapy in people with HIV. An immunoSEQ assay, version v3.0, was performed at survey level. Profiled with immunoSEQ multiplex PCR; TCRdb holds only in-frame clones, not every one. The sample has fewer than 45,000 clones; 90% to 95% are singletons. Sequencing used unsorted PBMCs, obtained 3.7 years after starting antiretroviral therapy. The receptors come from a woman aged 45-59 years with HIV.

This chain links TRBV6-6 with TRBJ2-3; no clear D gene. Trimming removed 2 bases at V and 2 bases at J, with 8 bases between. This CDR3 contains 14 residues. Germline V gives CDR1 MNHNY, CDR2 SVGAGI (reference sequence). CDR3 coding DNA: TGTGCCAGCAGTTACCAAGATTTCACAGATACGCAGTATTTT. Residues: CASSYQDFTDTQYF.

The chain couples TRBV7-2 to TRBJ1-6; TRBD1 is a possible D gene (5 bases). Germline V gene sequence: CDR1 SGHTA, CDR2 FQGNSA. This CDR3 is built from 14 residues. V was cut by 3 bases and J by 5 bases, with 8 bases left in between. CDR3 in amino acids: CASSLGRDNSPLHF. The CDR3 DNA follows: TGTGCCAGCAGCTTGGGACGGGATAATTCACCCCTCCACTTT.

The chain combines TRBV7-8 with TRBJ2-7; 9 nucleotides match TRBD1. This CDR3 has 16 residues. Germline V gene lookup returns CDR1 SGHVS and CDR2 FQNEAQ. V gave up 5 bases and J gave up 3 bases; unmatched junction bases: 11. CDR3 sequence (DNA): TGTGCCAGCAGCCGAAACGGAGGACAGGGGTTCTACGAGCAGTACTTC. Translation gives CASSRNGGQGFYEQYF.

The chain employs TRBV7-2 and TRBJ2-7; 8 bases map to TRBD1. The trim removed 2 bases at V and 4 bases at J, leaving 7 bases unmatched. The CDR3 is 15 amino acids. CDR1 SGHTA and CDR2 FQGNSA come from the germline V gene. The CDR3 DNA reads TGTGCCAGCAGCTTATTGGGGACAGGCCGATACGAGCAGTACTTC. It is translated as CASSLLGTGRYEQYF.

This clone was observed a single time. The V call is TRBV5-1, the J call TRBJ2-3; no firm D call. Trimming stripped 3 bases from V and 0 bases from J, with 11 bases between. Per germline, CDR1 SGHRS and CDR2 YFSETQ. The length of the CDR3 is 15 residues. The CDR3 sequence is CASSSLDGSTDTQYF. The CDR3 nucleotides read TGCGCCAGCAGCTCTTTGGACGGAAGCACAGATACGCAGTATTTT.

This clone was detected only a few times. V is TRBV5-6 and J is TRBJ2-7; 11 bases fit TRBD1. Germline loops: CDR1 SGHDT, CDR2 YYEEEE. Trimming at V came to 0 bases and at J to 4 bases, leaving 3 bases not matched to a gene. This CDR3 is built from 15 residues. The CDR3 sequence: CASSLGGTGGYEQYF. As DNA, the CDR3 is TGTGCCAGCAGCTTGGGTGGGACAGGGGGTTACGAGCAGTACTTC.

CDR3 residues: CASSMGQGDYNSPLHF. CDR3 DNA sequence: TGTGCCAGCAGCATGGGGCAGGGGGACTATAATTCACCCCTCCACTTT. The chain recombines TRBV5-4 with TRBJ1-6; 7 positions agree with TRBD1. The germline gives CDR1 SGHNT, CDR2 YYREEE (reference sequence). The CDR3 is 16 residues long. V trimming: 4 bases; J trimming: 3 bases; junction bases outside the gene matches: 7.

The V call is TRBV6-5, the J call TRBJ2-1, with 9 nucleotides matching TRBD1. The germline V gene has CDR1 MNHEY and CDR2 SVGAGI. This CDR3 has 15 residues. With V trimmed by 6 bases and J by 6 bases, 9 bases remained unmatched. The DNA of the CDR3 is TGTGCCAGCAGATGGGGACAGGGAGGTCCCAATGAGCAGTTCTTC. Its translation: CASRWGQGGPNEQFF.

In its sample, this clone was seen a few times. This specimen includes other DNA sequences encoding the same CDR3. The rearrangement uses TRBV5-1 and TRBJ1-2; no firm D call. Germline lookup yields CDR1 SGHRS and CDR2 YFSETQ. CDR3 length: 14 residues. Trimming removed 0 bases from V and 0 bases from J, with 6 bases in between. In nucleotides, the CDR3 is TGCGCCAGCAGCTTGGGGTCAGCTAACTATGGCTACACCTTC. It specifies CASSLGSANYGYTF.

This rearrangement joins TRBV7-8 to TRBJ2-7; 9 bases fit TRBD1. J lost 7 bases, V lost 5 bases, and 12 bases had no gene match. CDR3 length equals 15 residues. Germline values: CDR1 SGHVS, CDR2 FQNEAQ. CDR3 sequence: CASSRWTGEVGEQYF. The CDR3 coding sequence is TGTGCCAGCAGCCGATGGACAGGGGAGGTGGGGGAGCAGTACTTC.

The DNA for the CDR3 is TGCGCCAGCAGCTTGGATCCTCCGGGACAGGGCTACAATGAGCAGTTCTTC. Residues: CASSLDPPGQGYNEQFF. This chain connects TRBV5-1 to TRBJ2-1; TRBD1 agrees at 9 bases. The V gene's germline CDR1 is SGHRS and CDR2 YFSETQ. Unmatched junction bases numbered 7, after V lost 0 bases and J lost 3 bases. The length of the CDR3 is 17 residues.

The CDR3, as DNA: TGTGCCAGCAGCTTAGAAAGGCAAATTGAAAAACTGTTTTTT. Translation gives CASSLERQIEKLFF. The chain couples TRBV11-2 to TRBJ1-4; D is ambiguous. Between the trimmed V and J ends, which lost 0 bases and 7 bases, there was a span of 9 bases. CDR1 and CDR2 (germline): SGHAT, FQNNGV. The CDR3 is 14 amino acids.

This chain uses TRBV5-1 with TRBJ2-3, with 10 bases identical to TRBD2. This CDR3 spans 16 amino acids. Germline V gives CDR1 SGHRS, CDR2 YFSETQ. Germline trimming cut 3 bases from V and 2 bases from J; bases unmatched to any gene: 6. This chain's CDR3 is CASSSILAGATDTQYF. The CDR3 DNA reads TGCGCCAGCAGCTCTATCCTAGCGGGGGCCACAGATACGCAGTATTTT.

The gene calls are TRBV11-2 and TRBJ1-2; 10 bases are a match to TRBD1. CDR3 length: 14 amino acids. Germline-derived CDR1 and CDR2 are SGHAT and FQNNGV. V was pared by 4 bases and J by 4 bases, with 3 bases of the junction left unmatched. The CDR3, as DNA: TGTGCCAGCAGCTCGGACAGGGGGGCCTATGGCTACACCTTC. Translation: CASSSDRGAYGYTF.

V is TRBV2 and J is TRBJ1-4; D possibly corresponds to TRBD1 (5 bases). The CDR3 has 15 amino acids. CDR1 SNHLY and CDR2 FYNNEI come from the germline V gene. V lost 6 bases and J 3 bases, leaving 14 bases between the germline ends. The CDR3 reads CASSVQGASNEKLFF. CDR3 DNA: TGTGCCAGCAGCGTTCAAGGGGCATCTAATGAAAAACTGTTTTTT.

The chain uses TRBV19 and TRBJ2-7; TRBD1 is a possible D gene (6 bases). Germline CDR1 and CDR2: LNHDA and SQIVND (reference sequence). The CDR3 is 13 residues long. Between the trimmed V and J ends, which lost 4 bases and 5 bases, there was a span of 12 bases. CDR3 nucleotide sequence: TGTGCCAGTAGTAACAGGGTAAACGACGAGCAGTACTTC. Its translation is CASSNRVNDEQYF. Full variable domain (missing parts from reference TRBV19 and TRBJ2-7): DGGITQSPKYLFRKEGQNVTLSCEQNLNHDAMYWYRQDPGQGLRLIYYSQIVNDFQKGDIAEGYSVSREKKESFPLTVTSAQKNPTAFYLCASSNRVNDEQYFGPGTRLTVT.

This sequence joins TRBV2 and TRBJ1-1; 7 bases align to TRBD1. The CDR3 consists of 14 residues. Unmatched junction bases numbered 9, after V lost 11 bases and J lost 0 bases. Germline V gene data show CDR1 as SNHLY and CDR2 as FYNNEI. This CDR3 is CAGSLGQLNTEAFF. In DNA, the CDR3 is TGTGCCGGCTCATTGGGACAGCTGAACACTGAAGCTTTCTTT.

This sequence joins TRBV7-3 and TRBJ2-1; 8 positions match TRBD2. The germline V gene encodes CDR1 SGHTA and CDR2 FQGTGA. The trim removed 5 bases at V and 2 bases at J, leaving 5 bases unmatched. This CDR3 has 15 residues. The CDR3 is CASSDPGGAYNEQFF. In DNA, the CDR3 is TGTGCCAGCAGCGACCCGGGGGGGGCCTACAATGAGCAGTTCTTC.

The V gene is TRBV5-4, the J gene TRBJ2-7; D gene unclear. The CDR3 runs 14 residues. From germline, CDR1 is SGHNT and CDR2 YYREEE (reference sequence). V lost 4 bases to trimming and J lost 6 bases, with 17 bases between them. Here the CDR3 reads CASSLPRDSREQYF. In DNA, the CDR3 is TGTGCCAGCAGCCTCCCGAGAGATTCCCGCGAGCAGTACTTC. Using reference TRBV5-4 and TRBJ2-7 for the parts outside the CDR3, the full variable domain is ETGVTQSPTHLIKTRGQQVTLRCSSQSGHNTVSWYQQALGQGPQFIFQYYREEENGRGNFPPRFSGLQFPNYSSELNVNALELDDSALYLCASSLPRDSREQYFGPGTRLTVT.

This chain connects TRBV7-9 to TRBJ2-5, with TRBD2 as a possible D gene (6 bases). The CDR3 has 16 amino acids. Germline CDR1 and CDR2: SEHNR and FQNEAQ (reference sequence). V was trimmed by 5 bases and J by 2 bases, leaving 18 bases between them. Written as DNA, the CDR3 is TGTGCCAGCAGCGGCGAGGAGGGGTCACCGCAAGAGACCCAGTACTTC. Translated, it gives CASSGEEGSPQETQYF.

V gene TRBV30 combines with J gene TRBJ2-1; D unclear. This CDR3 is built from 15 residues. V lost 2 bases and J lost 3, with 14 bases in between. The germline V gene has CDR1 GTSNPN and CDR2 SVGIG (reference sequence). CDR3 bases: TGTGCCTGGAGTCTACAGCAAACTCACTACAATGAGCAGTTCTTC. It codes for CAWSLQQTHYNEQFF.

The chain joins TRBV5-1 to TRBJ1-2, with D tentatively TRBD1 (6 bases). Germline CDR1 is SGHRS and CDR2 is YFSETQ. Between the trimmed V and J ends, which lost 4 bases and 4 bases, there was a span of 17 bases. This CDR3 region has 15 residues. CDR3 bases: TGCGCCAGCAGCCCGGCAATGGACAGTGCCTATGGCTACACCTTC. Amino acid sequence: CASSPAMDSAYGYTF.

This clone has more than one count but fewer than ten. The V and J genes are TRBV7-9 and TRBJ1-6, with 7 positions matching TRBD1. CDR3 length equals 15 residues. CDR1 and CDR2 (germline): SEHNR, FQNEAQ (reference sequence). With V trimmed by 3 bases and J by 9 bases, 8 bases remained unmatched. The CDR3 nucleotides are TGTGCCAGCAGCTTCGATTCCAGGGGGTTTTCACCCCTCCACTTT. Its translation is CASSFDSRGFSPLHF.

V is TRBV30 and J is TRBJ1-5; unclear D gene. CDR1 is GTSNPN, CDR2 SVGIG, per germline (reference sequence). The V gene lost 0 bases and the J gene lost 4 bases, with 13 bases spanning the gap. The CDR3 has 15 amino acids. The CDR3 DNA is TGTGCCTGGAGTGTAGGGTCAGCGCCGAATCAGCCCCAGCATTTT. Protein: CAWSVGSAPNQPQHF.

The V gene is TRBV15, the J gene TRBJ1-4, with 9 nucleotides matching TRBD1. Germline CDR1 is LNHNV and CDR2 is YYDKDF (reference sequence). This CDR3 is built from 16 residues. V was pared by 6 bases and J by 5 bases, with 10 bases of the junction left unmatched. The CDR3 protein is CATSLYSGTGNEKLFF. The CDR3 DNA follows: TGTGCCACCAGTCTGTACTCCGGGACAGGGAATGAAAAACTGTTTTTT.

The gene calls are TRBV13 and TRBJ1-1; 12 bases are shared with TRBD1. V lost 5 bases, J lost 5 bases, and 12 bases stayed unmatched. Germline CDR1 PRHDT, CDR2 FYEKMQ (reference sequence). The CDR3 consists of 17 residues. Written as DNA, the CDR3 is TGTGCCAGCAGCGCCACCGCGGGGACAGGGGGCAGGACTGAAGCTTTCTTT. This translates into CASSATAGTGGRTEAFF.

The V and J genes are TRBV5-1 and TRBJ1-1; D is unresolved. With 1 base removed from V and 1 base from J, the gap between germline ends came to 8 bases. The CDR3 extends over 14 amino acids. Looked up from germline, CDR1 is SGHRS and CDR2 is YFSETQ. The CDR3 spells CASSLSTSNTEAFF. CDR3 nucleotides: TGCGCCAGCAGCTTGAGCACCTCGAACACTGAAGCTTTCTTT. Based on the CDR3 plus reference TRBV5-1 and TRBJ1-1, the full variable domain is KAGVTQTPRYLIKTRGQQVTLSCSPISGHRSVSWYQQTPGQGLQFLFEYFSETQRNKGNFPGRFSGRQFSNSRSEMNVSTLELGDSALYLCASSLSTSNTEAFFGQGTRLTVV.

The chain employs TRBV9 and TRBJ1-6, with a weak D call TRBD1 (5 bases). CDR1 is SGDLS, CDR2 YYNGEE, per germline. The CDR3 sequence is 16 residues long. The V end was cut by 2 bases, the J end by 6 bases, with 15 bases between. CDR3 in amino acids: CASSVHQGVANSPLHF. For the CDR3, the DNA is TGTGCCAGCAGCGTCCACCAAGGGGTCGCTAATTCACCCCTCCACTTT.

This chain uses TRBV6-4 with TRBJ1-4; 7 bases are shared with TRBD1. The length of the CDR3 is 14 residues. The trim removed 3 bases at V and 8 bases at J, leaving 6 bases unmatched. The germline V gene has CDR1 MRHNA and CDR2 SNTAGT. The CDR3 DNA is TGTGCCAGCAGTGATCTGCCGGGACAGGAAAAACTGTTTTTT. Its translation: CASSDLPGQEKLFF.

This chain uses TRBV6-1 with TRBJ2-5; TRBD2 agrees at 9 bases. Germline-derived CDR1 and CDR2 are MNHNS and SASEGT. Losses at the gene ends were 1 base for V and 3 bases for J; bases not matched to a gene: 6. This CDR3 region has 16 residues. The CDR3 sequence is CASSEVLRGGEETQYF. The CDR3 DNA reads as TGTGCCAGCAGTGAAGTGCTGCGGGGGGGAGAAGAGACCCAGTACTTC.

This clone was seen just once. This rearrangement joins TRBV7-2 to TRBJ2-3; 9 bases match TRBD2. Looked up from germline, CDR1 is SGHTA and CDR2 is FQGNSA. This CDR3 comprises 16 residues. Unmatched junction bases numbered 6, after V lost 1 base and J lost 4 bases. The CDR3 nucleotides read TGTGCCAGCAGCTTAGTGGGCGGGGGGGCCGCAGATACGCAGTATTTT. It yields the protein CASSLVGGGAADTQYF.

This chain joins TRBV5-4 and TRBJ2-5, with D perhaps matching TRBD1 (5 bases). Trimming pared 9 bases from V and 5 bases from J, leaving 14 bases between. The CDR3 is 12 residues long. Looked up from germline, CDR1 is SGHNT and CDR2 is YYREEE (reference sequence). CDR3 nucleotide sequence: TGTGCCACCGGCAGGGTGGATGAGACCCAGTACTTC. This gives the protein CATGRVDETQYF. The whole variable domain, filled in from reference TRBV5-4 and TRBJ2-5, reads ETGVTQSPTHLIKTRGQQVTLRCSSQSGHNTVSWYQQALGQGPQFIFQYYREEENGRGNFPPRFSGLQFPNYSSELNVNALELDDSALYLCATGRVDETQYFGPGTRLLVL.